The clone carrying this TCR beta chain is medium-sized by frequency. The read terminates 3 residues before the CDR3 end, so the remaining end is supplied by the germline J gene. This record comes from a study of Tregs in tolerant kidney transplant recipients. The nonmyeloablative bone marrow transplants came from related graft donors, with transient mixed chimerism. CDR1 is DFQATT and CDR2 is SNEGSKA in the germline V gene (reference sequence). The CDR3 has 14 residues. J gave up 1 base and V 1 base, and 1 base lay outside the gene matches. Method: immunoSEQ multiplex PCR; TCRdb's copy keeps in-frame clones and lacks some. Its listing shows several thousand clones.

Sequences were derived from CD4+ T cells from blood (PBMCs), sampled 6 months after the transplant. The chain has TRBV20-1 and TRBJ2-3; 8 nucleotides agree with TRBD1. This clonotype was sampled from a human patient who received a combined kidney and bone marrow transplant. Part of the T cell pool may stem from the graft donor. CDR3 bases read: TGCAGTGCTAGAGTGACAGGGGGCACAGATACG. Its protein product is CSARVTGGTDT. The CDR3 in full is CSARVTGGTDTQYF.